Listed below are T cell receptor beta chains from one sample, sequenced in a study of blood T cells in healthy people across ages. TCRdb called the 5' RACE reads again in MiXCR, with one record for every CDR3 protein. The table lists 1.5 million to 2 million distinct CDR3 sequences, about 39% of them singletons. Sequenced: blood. The receptors were gathered from a human donor in good health. CDR3s include the opening cysteine and the closing phenylalanine or tryptophan. D genes are given only for firm matches. The size entry is marked missing in some rows and otherwise reads once, few, many or a size class.

.	TRBV7-2	.	TRBJ1-5	TGTGCCAGCAGCTTAGCCCCCGCAGGCTATAGCAATCAGCCCCAGCATTTT	CASSLAPAGYSNQPQHF
few	TRBV29-1	.	TRBJ1-2	TGCAGCGTTTCACAGCGTCTAACTAACTATGGCTACACCTTC	CSVSQRLTNYGYTF
.	TRBV29-1	.	TRBJ2-4	TGCAGCGTTGACGGGTTTGCGGATGAGCAGTACTTC	CSVDGFADEQYF
.	TRBV7-7	.	TRBJ2-3	TGTGCCAGCAGCTTCCGGAATATAGGGGAAGATACGCAGTATTTT	CASSFRNIGEDTQYF
.	TRBV2	.	TRBJ2-5	TGTGCCAGCAGGAACAGGGAGGGAGAGACCCAGTACTTC	CASRNREGETQYF
few	TRBV10-3	.	TRBJ1-1	TGTGCCGCCGCGGGACGGTTGAACACTGAAGCTTTCTTT	CAAAGRLNTEAFF
.	TRBV4-2	.	TRBJ1-4	TGTGCCAGCAGCCAAGTAGGAGTCGTTGGAGAAAAACTGTTTTTT	CASSQVGVVGEKLFF
few	TRBV7-8	.	TRBJ2-7	TGTGCCAGCAGCTCCTTACCTTCCCTCGAGCAGTACTTC	CASSSLPSLEQYF
.	TRBV20-1	.	TRBJ1-1	TGCAGTGCTCCCACTACAGATTTGAACACTGGAGCTTTCTTT	CSAPTTDLNTGAFF
few	TRBV20-1	.	TRBJ2-7	TGCAGTGCTAGCCCTTCGTCCGAGCAGTACTTC	CSASPSSEQYF
.	TRBV6-2/TRBV6-3	.	TRBJ2-7	TGTGCCAGCAGTTCTATTAGTGGCGAGCAGTACTTC	CASSSISGEQYF
few	TRBV25-1	TRBD1	TRBJ2-1	TGTGCCAGCAGTCACGAAACAGGGGGCTCCTACAATGAGCAGTTCTTC	CASSHETGGSYNEQFF
.	TRBV7-2	.	TRBJ1-5	TGTGCCAGCGGTATTAGCAATCAGCCCCAGCATTTT	CASGISNQPQHF
few	TRBV20-1	.	TRBJ2-5	TGCAGTGCCACGGACTTGGTGGAGACCCAGTACTTC	CSATDLVETQYF
.	TRBV15	TRBD1	TRBJ2-1	TGTGCCGCCAGCAGAGACAGGGGGGTGGAGTTCTTC	CAASRDRGVEFF
.	TRBV10-2	TRBD1	TRBJ2-7	TGCGCCAGCAGTCACACCCGGGACAGGGGAGCCTACGAGCAGTACTTC	CASSHTRDRGAYEQYF
few	TRBV20-1	.	TRBJ1-5	TGCAGTGCTAGAGATCGGAGAGGAGGCAACCAGCCCCAGCATTTT	CSARDRRGGNQPQHF
many	TRBV7-6	.	TRBJ2-7	TGTGCCAGCAGCCCCTCCCGGGACCTTACCGACGAGCAGTACTTC	CASSPSRDLTDEQYF
few	TRBV5-1	.	TRBJ2-5	TGCGCCAACAGGGAAGAATTTCTGCAGTACTTC	CANREEFLQYF
few	TRBV15	TRBD1	TRBJ1-1	TGTGCCACAACGCCCTGGGACAGGCGCACTGAAGCTTTCTTT	CATTPWDRRTEAFF
.	TRBV20-1	TRBD1	TRBJ1-2	TGCAGTGCTGAGAGACAGGGAGGAGGCTACACCTTC	CSAERQGGGYTF
.	TRBV29-1	.	TRBJ2-4	TGCAGCGCTGAGGACATTCACCGGTCCTACAATGAGCAGTACTTC	CSAEDIHRSYNEQYF
.	TRBV20-1	.	TRBJ2-7	TGCAGTGCTAGAGGGGTGACGGAAACCTACGAGCAGTACTTC	CSARGVTETYEQYF
few	TRBV5-1	.	TRBJ2-7	TGCGCCAGCAGCTTAGGACACGACTTCTCCTACGAGCAGTACTTC	CASSLGHDFSYEQYF
few	TRBV29-1	TRBD2	TRBJ2-7	TGCAGCGTTGAAGGGCTAGCGGGGGGCCGGGGTTACGAGCAGTACTTC	CSVEGLAGGRGYEQYF
.	TRBV4-1	.	TRBJ2-1	TGCGCCAGCAGCCAAGCGAGTGTGTGGGTAGTGGGGGATTCCTACAATGAGCAGTTCTTC	CASSQASVWVVGDSYNEQFF
few	TRBV12-3/TRBV12-4	.	TRBJ2-5	TGTGCCAGCAGTTTTCCCCCCCGACAACCTAGCATCCAAGAGACCCAGTACTTC	CASSFPPRQPSIQETQYF
few	TRBV6-5	.	TRBJ1-2	TGTGCCAGCAGCCCCTACGGACCCTATTTGAACTATGGCTACACCTTC	CASSPYGPYLNYGYTF
few	TRBV29-1	TRBD1	TRBJ2-7	TGCAGCGTTACCGGGACAGCAGGTCCCGAGCAGTACTTC	CSVTGTAGPEQYF
.	TRBV6-2/TRBV6-3	TRBD2	TRBJ2-6	TGTGCCAGCAGACCCGGGGGGTCTGGGGCCAGCGTCCTGACTTTC	CASRPGGSGASVLTF
once	TRBV12-3/TRBV12-4	TRBD2	TRBJ2-5	TGTGCCAGCAGTCCGCGGAGAGCGGGGGAAGGTTGGGAGACCCAGTACTTC	CASSPRRAGEGWETQYF
.	TRBV7-2	TRBD1	TRBJ2-1	TGTGCCAGCGCCCGGGACAGGGGCCACAATGAGCAGTTCTTC	CASARDRGHNEQFF
few	TRBV10-3	TRBD1	TRBJ1-5	TGTGCCATCAGTCAGGGACAGGCAGATCAGCCCCAGCATTTT	CAISQGQADQPQHF
few	TRBV27	.	TRBJ1-6	TGTGCCTGCAGCAGAAAGACAGGCGGTAATTCACCCCTCCACTTT	CACSRKTGGNSPLHF
.	TRBV29-1	.	TRBJ2-1	TGCAGCGTCGTTGAAGGCAACTCCTACAATGAGCAGTTCTTC	CSVVEGNSYNEQFF
few	TRBV6-1	.	TRBJ2-5	TGTGCCGTTTGCAGGACTTTCCAAGAGACCCAGTACTTC	CAVCRTFQETQYF
.	TRBV29-1	.	TRBJ1-1	TGCAGCGTTGGGGGCACCAGGGGAAATACTGAAGCTTTCTTT	CSVGGTRGNTEAFF
many	TRBV15	TRBD2	TRBJ2-1	TGTGCCACCAGCAGAGCATCACAACCCGGGAGGAATGAGCAGTTCTTC	CATSRASQPGRNEQFF